This is a list of T cell receptor beta chains from one sample in a study of Graves' ophthalmopathy and Graves' hyperthyroidism. In TCRdb, the multiplex PCR reads were re-called with MiXCR into one record per CDR3 protein. The repertoire holds 200,000 to 250,000 distinct CDR3 sequences, with 20% to 25% as singletons. The sample taken for sequencing was peripheral blood. Receptors were obtained from a woman aged 50 to 60 with Graves' ophthalmopathy. CDR3s include the opening cysteine and the closing phenylalanine or tryptophan. The D gene is left open where the match is weak. The size of a clone is reported for some rows only, either as once, few or many, or as a class for expanded clones.

v_call: TRBV19; clone_size: many; d_call: NA; j_call: TRBJ1-1; cdr3_aa: CASMGTMNTEAFF; cdr3_nt: TGTGCCAGTATGGGGACAATGAACACTGAAGCTTTCTTT
v_call: TRBV20-1; clone_size: many; d_call: NA; j_call: TRBJ2-7; cdr3_aa: CSATIPGSSGEQYF; cdr3_nt: TGCAGTGCGACGATTCCGGGGTCCTCTGGGGAGCAGTACTTC
v_call: TRBV20-1; clone_size: many; d_call: NA; j_call: TRBJ2-4; cdr3_aa: CSAREGATLAKNIQYF; cdr3_nt: TGCAGTGCTAGAGAGGGCGCCACCCTAGCCAAAAACATTCAGTACTTC
v_call: TRBV6-5; clone_size: NA; d_call: NA; j_call: TRBJ2-7; cdr3_aa: CASSYSRARHEQYF; cdr3_nt: TGTGCCAGCAGTTACTCAAGGGCCCGCCACGAGCAGTACTTC
v_call: TRBV6-2/TRBV6-3; clone_size: many; d_call: NA; j_call: TRBJ2-7; cdr3_aa: CATLGRSGGLYEQYF; cdr3_nt: TGTGCCACCTTGGGCCGCAGCGGAGGACTCTACGAGCAGTACTTC
v_call: TRBV20-1; clone_size: many; d_call: NA; j_call: TRBJ2-7; cdr3_aa: CSARPDSYEQYF; cdr3_nt: TGCAGTGCTAGGCCGGACAGCTACGAGCAGTACTTC
v_call: TRBV28; clone_size: many; d_call: NA; j_call: TRBJ1-2; cdr3_aa: CASSFPMTGSNYGYTF; cdr3_nt: TGTGCCAGCAGTTTCCCTATGACAGGTTCAAACTATGGCTACACCTTC
v_call: TRBV14; clone_size: many; d_call: NA; j_call: TRBJ1-2; cdr3_aa: CASSLDRSYGYTF; cdr3_nt: TGTGCCAGCAGCCTAGACAGGAGTTACGGCTACACCTTC
v_call: TRBV5-8; clone_size: many; d_call: NA; j_call: TRBJ2-5; cdr3_aa: CAVSPGTPQETQYF; cdr3_nt: TGTGCCGTCTCCCCGGGCACCCCCCAAGAGACCCAGTACTTC
v_call: TRBV7-2; clone_size: many; d_call: NA; j_call: TRBJ2-4; cdr3_aa: CASSLGRVKNIQYF; cdr3_nt: TGTGCCAGCAGCTTAGGAAGGGTAAAAAACATTCAGTACTTC
v_call: TRBV3-1; clone_size: NA; d_call: NA; j_call: TRBJ2-7; cdr3_aa: CASSQDHSYEQYF; cdr3_nt: TGTGCCAGCAGCCAAGACCACTCCTACGAGCAGTACTTC
v_call: TRBV19; clone_size: many; d_call: NA; j_call: TRBJ1-2; cdr3_aa: CASSSNNYGYTF; cdr3_nt: TGTGCCAGTAGCTCAAATAACTATGGCTACACCTTC
v_call: TRBV30; clone_size: many; d_call: TRBD1; j_call: TRBJ2-6; cdr3_aa: CAWSRGRGPTGANVLTF; cdr3_nt: TGTGCCTGGAGTAGAGGCAGGGGGCCTACCGGGGCCAACGTCCTGACTTTC
v_call: TRBV12-3/TRBV12-4; clone_size: many; d_call: NA; j_call: TRBJ2-5; cdr3_aa: CASSLTRQQETQYF; cdr3_nt: TGTGCCAGCAGTTTAACCCGACAGCAAGAGACCCAGTACTTC
v_call: TRBV12-3/TRBV12-4; clone_size: NA; d_call: NA; j_call: TRBJ1-6; cdr3_aa: CASSPTGRESPLHF; cdr3_nt: TGTGCCAGCAGTCCGACCGGCCGGGAATCACCCCTCCACTTT